This paragraph reports one T cell receptor beta chain. Its antigen is unidentified. This sample stems from a study of CD8+CD57+ T cells in acquired aplastic anemia. Overall study results and limits: Levels of CD8+ Simpson's diversity were not significantly distinct in patients versus controls.

The TCR beta profiling, which covered VDJ combination and CDR3 sequence, was carried out using genomic DNA as the template. MiXCR, run by TCRdb on the reads, gives a single entry per CDR3 protein. The sample lists approximately 220,000 distinct CDR3 sequences, roughly 53% occurring once. V was shortened by 9 bases and J by 5 bases, with 25 bases between the two germline ends. The V gene's germline CDR1 is LNHDA and CDR2 SQIVND (reference sequence). This CDR3 has 17 residues. An expansion of CD8+CD57+ cells by flow cytometry had been shown in patients chosen for sequencing. Sequencing was done on a sample of sorted CD4+, CD8+, or CD8+CD57+ T cells (not recorded which) from PBMCs. This chain links TRBV19 with TRBJ2-2, with D possibly matching TRBD2 (7 bases). This TCR derives from a human donor with aplastic anemia. CDR3 sequence (DNA): TGTGCCAGAGGGGTGAGTTGGGGGGGGCGACGGACCGGGGAGCTGTTTTTT. Residues: CARGVSWGGRRTGELFF.